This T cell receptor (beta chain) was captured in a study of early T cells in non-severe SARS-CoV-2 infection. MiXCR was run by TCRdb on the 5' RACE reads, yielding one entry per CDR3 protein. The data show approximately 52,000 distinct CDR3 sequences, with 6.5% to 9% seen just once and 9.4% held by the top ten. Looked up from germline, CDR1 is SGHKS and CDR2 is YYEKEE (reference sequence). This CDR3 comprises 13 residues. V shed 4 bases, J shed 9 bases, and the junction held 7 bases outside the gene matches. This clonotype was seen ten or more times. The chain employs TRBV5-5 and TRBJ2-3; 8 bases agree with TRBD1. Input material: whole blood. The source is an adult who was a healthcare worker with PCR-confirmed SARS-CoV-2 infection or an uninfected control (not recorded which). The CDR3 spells CASSQRTGITQYF. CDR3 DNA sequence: TGTGCCAGCAGCCAGAGGACAGGGATCACGCAGTATTTT.